The sequence of this T cell receptor (beta chain) was determined in a study of human T cells and chemical hapten exposure. Study information: The study lasted approximately 25 weeks, and patients were dosed weekly with diphenylcyclopropenone on the scalp throughout.

This clonotype appeared many times. Its antigen is unknown. The CDR3 extends over 16 amino acids. The ends lost 2 bases at V and 2 bases at J; junction bases unmatched: 6. Germline CDR1 and CDR2: MNHEY and SMNVEV (reference sequence). TCRdb re-analysed the RACE reads in MiXCR, keeping a single row per CDR3 protein. This sample has 70,000 to 90,000 distinct CDR3 sequences, with more than 10% found just once. Points from the study as a whole: Following DPC sensitization, TCRs present above 1 in 1000 frequency showed no change.

Time point given: patch test 3, about 24 weeks after DPC sensitization. Treatment here: therapeutic diphenylcyclopropenone sensitization with weekly scalp DPC. This material consisted of whole blood, taken in connection with sensitization to the hapten diphenylcyclopropenone (DPC). The V call is TRBV27, the J call TRBJ2-5, with TRBD1 matching 9 bases. The receptor comes from a woman in her forties or fifties with alopecia areata. Some clones in this sample may be carry-over from other donors' samples. In nucleotides, the CDR3 is TGTGCCAGCAGTTTACAGACAGGGGGGACTCAAGAGACCCAGTACTTC. Translating it yields CASSLQTGGTQETQYF.